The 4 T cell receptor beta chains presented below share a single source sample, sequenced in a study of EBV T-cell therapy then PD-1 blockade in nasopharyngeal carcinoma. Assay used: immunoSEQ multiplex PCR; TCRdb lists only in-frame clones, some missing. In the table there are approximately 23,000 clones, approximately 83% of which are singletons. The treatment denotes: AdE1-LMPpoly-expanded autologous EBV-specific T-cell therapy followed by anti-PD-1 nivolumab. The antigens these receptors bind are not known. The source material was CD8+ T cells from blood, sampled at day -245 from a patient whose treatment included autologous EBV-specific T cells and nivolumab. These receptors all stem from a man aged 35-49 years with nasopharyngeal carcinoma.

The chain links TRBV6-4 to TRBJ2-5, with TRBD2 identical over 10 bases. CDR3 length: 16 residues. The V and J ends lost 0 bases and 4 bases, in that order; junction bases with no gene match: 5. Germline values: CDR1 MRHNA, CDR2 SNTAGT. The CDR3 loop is CASSDSERGGVETQYF. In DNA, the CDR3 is TGTGCCAGCAGTGACTCCGAGCGGGGGGGCGTAGAGACCCAGTACTTC.

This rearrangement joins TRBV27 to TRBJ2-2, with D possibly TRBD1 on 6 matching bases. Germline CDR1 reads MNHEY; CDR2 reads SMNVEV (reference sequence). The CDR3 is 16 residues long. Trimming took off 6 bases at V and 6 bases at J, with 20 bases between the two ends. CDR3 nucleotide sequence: TGTGCCAGCAGCGGTCTAGGGACAACCGGGCCCGGGGAGCTGTTTTTT. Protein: CASSGLGTTGPGELFF.

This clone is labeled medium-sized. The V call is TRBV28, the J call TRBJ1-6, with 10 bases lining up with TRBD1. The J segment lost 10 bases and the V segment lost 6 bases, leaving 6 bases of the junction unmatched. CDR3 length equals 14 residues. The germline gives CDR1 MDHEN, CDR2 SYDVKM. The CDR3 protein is CASRSDRGSSPLHF. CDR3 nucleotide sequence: TGTGCCAGCAGATCGGACAGGGGGAGCTCACCCCTCCACTTT.

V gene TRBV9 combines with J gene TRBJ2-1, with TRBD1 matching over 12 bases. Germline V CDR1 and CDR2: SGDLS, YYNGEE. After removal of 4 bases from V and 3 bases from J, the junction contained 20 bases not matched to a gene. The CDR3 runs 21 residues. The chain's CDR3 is CASSPSRGGGQGASGYNEQFF. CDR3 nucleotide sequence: TGTGCCAGCAGCCCGAGCCGGGGAGGGGGACAGGGGGCCTCAGGCTACAATGAGCAGTTCTTC.